This is a list of T cell receptor beta chains from one sample in a study of identifying expanded T cells in peripheral blood. Clones were read by immunoSEQ multiplex PCR, and TCRdb kept only the in-frame ones, dropping some. This table holds tens of thousands of clones, 70% to 90% found once. The sequencing input was blood. These TCRs come from a person aged 18 to 70 in good health. The conserved cysteine and the conserved F or W are not part of the CDR3 here. A D gene is named only where the DNA matches it firmly.

V gene,D gene,CDR3 protein
TRBV6-5,.,VSSQDSFEQF
TRBV6-1,.,ASSERVAGSYEQY
TRBV27,.,ASSLGVGRGNGYT
TRBV6-5,TRBD1,ASSQGARYEQY
TRBV20-1,.,RPNTEAF
TRBV2,TRBD1,ASSEVAGGPGDGYT
TRBV19,.,ASKNWGAYGYT
TRBV7-2,.,ASSLGSYETQY
TRBV19,.,ASSIVQGSTGFLNSPLH
TRBV15,.,ATSAHRSNQPQH
TRBV19,TRBD1,ASRSGTGIPGANVLT
TRBV18,.,ASSPPVGGMWGSTDTQY
TRBV10-3,.,AISESKGGDQPQH
TRBV5-6,.,ASSVDLSGNTIY
TRBV5-1,.,ASSLSGIRTEAF
TRBV5-1,.,ASSIQNRADTQY
TRBV2,.,ASSERSSNYGYT
TRBV11-2,.,ASSLSGNEQF
TRBV30,TRBD1,AWSPRGQINQPQH
TRBV6-1,.,ASREGQGESYEQY
TRBV5-4,.,ASSFRSSPYNEQF
TRBV2,TRBD1,ASSGTGGYGYT
TRBV9,.,ASSVRGDQYNEQF
TRBV7-2,.,ASSLFGGAEAF
TRBV9,.,ASSANAGEIPRPLH
TRBV2,.,ASSVSLDSEAF
TRBV9,TRBD2,ASSLVAGGTGELF
TRBV5-8,.,ASRGITEAF
TRBV4-1,TRBD1,ASSQGQGTGELF
TRBV30,.,AWSLEWRSNQPQH
TRBV7-2,.,ASSPGQPSTEAF
TRBV18,.,ASSPTGPGGTEAF
TRBV20-1,.,SAAREETQY
TRBV14,TRBD2,ASSQIKFSGYQETQY
TRBV6-6,TRBD1,ASSSTGGSGELF
TRBV9,TRBD2,ASSVGDPVTSEGEQF
TRBV18,.,ASFGGVSDNEQF
TRBV29-1,.,SVARTENNEQF
TRBV4-1,.,ASSPTPRSGHRNTGELF
TRBV7-3,.,ASSPGTYNEQF
TRBV5-5,TRBD1,ASSLTGGTGYGYT
TRBV5-1,.,ASSHLGRGEAF
TRBV7-8,TRBD1,ASSLALRGPHEQY
TRBV19,.,ASGGSGATSYEQY
TRBV5-4,.,ASSPDRRTQY
TRBV7-9,.,ASSLPGDYGYT
TRBV19,.,ASSITGSYEQY
TRBV7-2,.,ASSPSRDNYGYT
TRBV27,.,ASSFYLGSDTQY
TRBV7-2,.,ASSLTPRDTFT
TRBV5-1,.,ASSLNQGANYGYT
TRBV18,TRBD2,ASSPAASGGPAGTQY
TRBV6-1,.,ASRGQPNSYGYT
TRBV25-1,.,ASSEPLGGGEKLF
TRBV27,.,ASSLGRNTEAF
TRBV5-1,.,ASSLEVLNTEAF
TRBV2,TRBD1,ASGDPDRGTYGYT
TRBV30,.,AWSFRAGYGYT
TRBV7-2,.,ASSLGGDYGYT